This is a list of T cell receptor beta chains from one sample in a study of control samples from healthy donors and cancer patients. Sequencing used immunoSEQ multiplex PCR; TCRdb keeps in-frame clones, though not all of them. The sample has around 30,000 clones; less than 95% are singletons. Sequencing was done on a sample of blood. These receptors all come from a man in his sixties in good health. Both conserved end residues are part of each CDR3. Fields, in order: J gene, D gene, V gene, CDR3 protein. The D gene is left open where the match is weak.

j_gene: TRBJ1-1
d_gene: TRBD1
v_gene: TRBV7-9
CDR3aa: CASSLADRGAFF

j_gene: TRBJ1-2
d_gene: -
v_gene: TRBV19
CDR3aa: CASSLTRGDGYTF

j_gene: TRBJ1-4
d_gene: -
v_gene: TRBV7-2
CDR3aa: CASRDEPSTNEKLFF

j_gene: TRBJ1-1
d_gene: -
v_gene: TRBV6-2/TRBV6-3
CDR3aa: CASSYLQGYTEAFF

j_gene: TRBJ1-3
d_gene: -
v_gene: TRBV19
CDR3aa: CATSTVSGNTIYF

j_gene: TRBJ2-1
d_gene: TRBD2
v_gene: TRBV11-2
CDR3aa: CASSTPLAGGLHNEQFF

j_gene: TRBJ1-2
d_gene: -
v_gene: TRBV2
CDR3aa: CASSSTGRDYGYTF

j_gene: TRBJ1-4
d_gene: TRBD1
v_gene: TRBV15
CDR3aa: CATSSGTGGKEKLFF

j_gene: TRBJ2-2
d_gene: TRBD2
v_gene: TRBV25-1
CDR3aa: CASSEWVAGGTGELFF

j_gene: TRBJ2-1
d_gene: -
v_gene: TRBV4-3
CDR3aa: CASSQEGTGGEQFF

j_gene: TRBJ2-7
d_gene: -
v_gene: TRBV9
CDR3aa: CASSVGSTAGVYEQYF

j_gene: TRBJ2-4
d_gene: -
v_gene: TRBV9
CDR3aa: CASRPGHKNIQYF

j_gene: TRBJ1-1
d_gene: TRBD1
v_gene: TRBV5-5
CDR3aa: CASSLNLLDRGSTEAFF

j_gene: TRBJ2-3
d_gene: -
v_gene: TRBV7-2
CDR3aa: CASSLLASWYF

j_gene: TRBJ1-1
d_gene: TRBD1
v_gene: TRBV6-5
CDR3aa: CASSYDRVNPEAFF

j_gene: TRBJ2-3
d_gene: -
v_gene: TRBV7-2
CDR3aa: CASSLAHPNTQYF

j_gene: TRBJ2-5
d_gene: -
v_gene: TRBV9
CDR3aa: CASSVGSMEGETQYF

j_gene: TRBJ1-2
d_gene: -
v_gene: TRBV6-5
CDR3aa: CASIGGLGTNYGYTF

j_gene: TRBJ1-6
d_gene: TRBD1
v_gene: TRBV2
CDR3aa: CASGRQGHNSPLHF

j_gene: TRBJ1-2
d_gene: -
v_gene: TRBV14
CDR3aa: CASSQGGGVNYGYTF

j_gene: TRBJ1-2
d_gene: TRBD1
v_gene: TRBV7-3
CDR3aa: CASSQGGVGYGYTF

j_gene: TRBJ1-1
d_gene: -
v_gene: TRBV30
CDR3aa: CAWRADRILGWSEAFF

j_gene: TRBJ1-5
d_gene: -
v_gene: TRBV1
CDR3aa: CTSSQDRTVGGNQPQHF

j_gene: TRBJ1-4
d_gene: -
v_gene: TRBV5-6
CDR3aa: CASSRPTNEKLFF

j_gene: TRBJ2-7
d_gene: TRBD1
v_gene: TRBV6-5
CDR3aa: CASSPTQGANYEQYF

j_gene: TRBJ2-1
d_gene: -
v_gene: TRBV5-1
CDR3aa: CASSLAGVLSYNEQFF

j_gene: TRBJ1-1
d_gene: -
v_gene: TRBV12-3/TRBV12-4
CDR3aa: CASTLTSNTEAFF

j_gene: TRBJ2-7
d_gene: -
v_gene: TRBV3-1/TRBV3-2
CDR3aa: CASSIGYEQYF

j_gene: TRBJ2-2
d_gene: TRBD2
v_gene: TRBV7-8
CDR3aa: CASSFSGTSKSGELFF

j_gene: TRBJ2-7
d_gene: -
v_gene: TRBV28
CDR3aa: CASSLSIDEQYF